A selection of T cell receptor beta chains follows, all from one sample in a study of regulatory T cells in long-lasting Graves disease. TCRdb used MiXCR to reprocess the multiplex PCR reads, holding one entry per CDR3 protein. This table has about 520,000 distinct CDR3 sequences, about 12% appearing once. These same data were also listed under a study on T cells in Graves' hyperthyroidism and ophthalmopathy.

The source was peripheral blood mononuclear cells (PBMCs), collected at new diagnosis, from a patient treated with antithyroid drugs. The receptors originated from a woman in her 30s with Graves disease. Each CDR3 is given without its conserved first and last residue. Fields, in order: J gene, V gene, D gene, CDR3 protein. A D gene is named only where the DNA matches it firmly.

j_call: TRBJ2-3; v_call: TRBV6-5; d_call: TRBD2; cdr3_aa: ASSYSLGERLAVGRSTDTQY
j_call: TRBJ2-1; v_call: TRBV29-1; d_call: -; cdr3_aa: SAGGGVSYNEQF
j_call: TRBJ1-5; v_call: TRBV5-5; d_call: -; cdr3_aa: ASSLGRRAYQPQH
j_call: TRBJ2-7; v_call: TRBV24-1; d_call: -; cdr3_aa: ATSDLREQY
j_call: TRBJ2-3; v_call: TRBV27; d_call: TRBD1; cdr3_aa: ASGTGADTQY
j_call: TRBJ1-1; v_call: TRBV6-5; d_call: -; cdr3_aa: ASSYSGSLNTEAF
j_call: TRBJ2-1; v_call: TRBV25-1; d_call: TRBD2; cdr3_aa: ASSESGGRGNEQF
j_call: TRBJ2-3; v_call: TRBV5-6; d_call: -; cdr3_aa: ASSLFQGPLASDTQY
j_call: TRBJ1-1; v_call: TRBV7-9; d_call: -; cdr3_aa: ASSLAGTLKAF
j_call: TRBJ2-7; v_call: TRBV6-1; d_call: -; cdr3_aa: ASSSTTGFDEQY
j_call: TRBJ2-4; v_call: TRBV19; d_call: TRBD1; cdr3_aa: ASSKGDRWYRNIQY
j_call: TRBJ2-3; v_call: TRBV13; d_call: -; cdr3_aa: ASSFVQTDTQY
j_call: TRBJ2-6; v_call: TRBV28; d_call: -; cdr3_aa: ASGVTAGANVLT
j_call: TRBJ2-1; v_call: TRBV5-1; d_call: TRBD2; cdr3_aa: ASSKLAGGYEQF
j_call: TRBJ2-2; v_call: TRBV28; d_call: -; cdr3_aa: ASSLWGAKTGELF
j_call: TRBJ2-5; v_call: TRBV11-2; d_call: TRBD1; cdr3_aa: ASSLDGGIGGQQETQY